This entry concerns a single T cell receptor beta chain. RNA transcripts were the template for amplifying TCR beta CDR3 regions. First-round RT-PCR of the TCR CDR3 relied on the HTBI primer set. TCRdb ran MiXCR on the multiplex PCR reads and lists one entry per CDR3 protein. The sample records 350,000 to 450,000 distinct CDR3 sequences, about 14% being singletons. These data belong to a study of T cells in Graves' hyperthyroidism and ophthalmopathy. PBMCs stemmed from about 9.5 ml fresh peripheral blood. The TCR originated in a man in his fifties with Graves' ophthalmopathy. Material: blood.

This CDR3 is CASSQVIGQSRSSPLHF. CDR3 DNA: TGCGCCAGCAGCCAAGTTATCGGACAGTCTCGCTCCTCACCCCTCCACTTT. This chain joins TRBV4-1 and TRBJ1-6; weak D call: TRBD1 (6 bases). The CDR3 loop spans 17 amino acids. Germline V gives CDR1 MGHRA, CDR2 YSYEKL. V dropped 1 base and J dropped 10 bases, with 20 bases sitting between them.